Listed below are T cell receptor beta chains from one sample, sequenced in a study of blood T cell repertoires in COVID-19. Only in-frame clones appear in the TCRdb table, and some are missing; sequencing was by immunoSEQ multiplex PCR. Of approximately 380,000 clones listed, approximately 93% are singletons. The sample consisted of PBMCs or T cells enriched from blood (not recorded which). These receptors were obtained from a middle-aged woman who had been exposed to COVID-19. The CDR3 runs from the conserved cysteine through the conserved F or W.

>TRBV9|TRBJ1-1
CASSPQGDTEAFF
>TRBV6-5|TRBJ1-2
CASSLEGARGYTF
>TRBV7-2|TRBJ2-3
CASSLGMGGRTDTQYF
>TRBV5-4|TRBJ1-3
CASKGDGNTIYF
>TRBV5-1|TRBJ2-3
CASSPLPTSRAGDTQYF
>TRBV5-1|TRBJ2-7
CASSLRTSGSSEQYF
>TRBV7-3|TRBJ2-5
CASSSGQGGPSKMETQYF
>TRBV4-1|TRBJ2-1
CASSQYSGAYNEQFF
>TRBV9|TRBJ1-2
CASTAQNYGYTF
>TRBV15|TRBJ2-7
CATSRTGLAVGYEQYF
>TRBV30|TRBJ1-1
CAWSVRGRGYTEAFF
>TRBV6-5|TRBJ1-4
CASGTGTGAEKLFF
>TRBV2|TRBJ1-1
CASTRGGRITEAFF
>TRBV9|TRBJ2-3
CASSPRTRGRTDTQYF
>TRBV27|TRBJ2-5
CASSFRETQYF
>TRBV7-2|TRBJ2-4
CASSPGGTGRYIQYF
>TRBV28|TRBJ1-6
CASSGGYGNSPLHF
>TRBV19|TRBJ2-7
CASSLGYEQYF
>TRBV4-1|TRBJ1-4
CASSQGFGSGNEKLFF
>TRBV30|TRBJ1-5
CAWSSVGDNQPQHF
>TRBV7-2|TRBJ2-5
CASSSGLAPYQETQYF
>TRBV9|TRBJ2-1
CASSVDLPGLAAQSRHNEQFF
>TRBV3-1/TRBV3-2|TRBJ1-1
CASSQAPGQKNTEAFF
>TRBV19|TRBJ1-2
CASRQGASSYTF
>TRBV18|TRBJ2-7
CASSPFTSGYEQYF
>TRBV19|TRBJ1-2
CASYGTGRNYGYTF